This passage covers 20 T cell receptor beta chains from one sample sequenced in a study of metastatic and nonmetastatic thyroid tumors. There were no patients who had received any treatment before thyroid surgery. Using MiXCR, TCRdb reanalyzed the PCR reads. The table records about 30,000 clones, roughly 15% of them present only once. Sequencing was performed on blood. Receptors originate from a female donor with papillary thyroid cancer or a benign thyroid nodule (not recorded which). Some clones in this sample may be carry-over from other donors' samples.

There are many counts of this clone. Other DNA sequences in this specimen translate into the identical CDR3. The chain employs TRBV7-6 and TRBJ1-1; 7 positions match TRBD1. Germline V gives CDR1 SGHVS, CDR2 FNYEAQ. Losses at the gene ends were 7 bases for V and 2 bases for J; bases not matched to a gene: 7. The CDR3 length is 14 residues. The CDR3 reads CASTIGGPNTEAFF. CDR3 bases: TGTGCCAGCACCATAGGGGGCCCCAACACTGAAGCTTTCTTT.

This clone was picked up many times. This sequence joins TRBV5-4 and TRBJ1-1; D is unclear. The germline V gene has CDR1 SGHNT and CDR2 YYREEE (reference sequence). The CDR3 spans 13 residues. V was cut by 3 bases and J by 0 bases, with 6 bases left in between. CDR3 amino acids: CASSSGLNTEAFF. Written as DNA, the CDR3 is TGTGCCAGCAGCTCGGGGTTGAACACTGAAGCTTTCTTT.

This chain uses TRBV6-1 with TRBJ1-1; no firm D call. The CDR3 runs 14 residues. Trimming stripped 9 bases from V and 1 base from J, with 15 bases between. Germline values: CDR1 MNHNS, CDR2 SASEGT. The DNA of the CDR3 is TGTGCCAGTAGGCAGCATGGTTCGAACACTGAAGCTTTCTTT. Residues: CASRQHGSNTEAFF.

By share of the sample, this clone is medium-sized. The chain is built from TRBV6-5 and TRBJ2-7; perhaps TRBD2 as D (7 bases). The CDR3 extends over 15 amino acids. With 0 bases removed from V and 3 bases from J, the gap between germline ends came to 12 bases. Looked up from germline, CDR1 is MNHEY and CDR2 is SVGAGI. The CDR3 sequence: CASSYSWGGSYEQYF. The CDR3 DNA follows: TGTGCCAGCAGTTACTCGTGGGGGGGCAGCTACGAGCAGTACTTC.

The chain combines TRBV7-8 with TRBJ2-7; possibly TRBD2 for D (6 bases). CDR3 size: 15 residues. Germline CDR1 and CDR2: SGHVS and FQNEAQ. The V gene lost 3 bases and the J gene lost 4 bases, with 16 bases spanning the gap. CDR3 coding DNA: TGTGCCAGCAGCTTTGGGTTAGCGGCAAGTTACGAGCAGTACTTC. Its protein product is CASSFGLAASYEQYF. Full variable domain (remainder filled in from reference TRBV7-8 and TRBJ2-7): GAGVSQSPRYKVAKRGQDVALRCDPISGHVSLFWYQQALGQGPEFLTYFQNEAQLDKSGLPSDRFFAERPEGSVSTLKIQRTQQEDSAVYLCASSFGLAASYEQYFGPGTRLTVT.

This clone has a count of ten or more. J is TRBJ2-7 and V is TRBV5-4, with 7 bases aligning to TRBD1. The V gene end was trimmed by 4 bases and the J gene end by 2 bases; junction bases not matched to a gene: 6. Germline loops: CDR1 SGHNT, CDR2 YYREEE (reference sequence). The length of the CDR3 is 14 residues. This CDR3 reads CASSTGTVPYEQYF. CDR3 in DNA: TGTGCCAGCAGCACCGGGACAGTTCCCTACGAGCAGTACTTC. Looking up the rest from reference TRBV5-4 and TRBJ2-7 gives the full variable domain: ETGVTQSPTHLIKTRGQQVTLRCSSQSGHNTVSWYQQALGQGPQFIFQYYREEENGRGNFPPRFSGLQFPNYSSELNVNALELDDSALYLCASSTGTVPYEQYFGPGTRLTVT.

This clone was seen a few times. V gene TRBV6-1 combines with J gene TRBJ1-1; TRBD1 matches 8 bases. The CDR3 is 14 amino acids. Germline V gene sequence: CDR1 MNHNS, CDR2 SASEGT. Written as DNA, the CDR3 is TGTGTCACCAACACCGGGACAGGTCACTCAGAAGCTTTCTTT. Its translation is CVTNTGTGHSEAFF.

This clone was observed many times. The J gene is TRBJ2-7, the V gene TRBV6-2 or TRBV6-3; TRBD2 is a possible D gene (6 bases). This CDR3 region has 15 residues. V was cut by 2 bases and J by 4 bases, with 15 bases left in between. Germline CDR1 and CDR2: MNHEY and SVGEGT. The CDR3 DNA follows: TGTGCCAGCAGTTACAGGGAGGTAGGGGTTTACGAGCAGTACTTC. This translates into CASSYREVGVYEQYF.

This clone was detected many times. The chain carries TRBV3-1 and TRBJ2-7; no clear D. Trimming pared 4 bases from V and 6 bases from J, leaving 19 bases between. Germline assignment: CDR1 LGHDT and CDR2 YNNKEL (reference sequence). The CDR3 has 15 amino acids. CDR3 sequence reads: CASSPSASGWGEQYF. CDR3 in DNA: TGTGCCAGCAGCCCCTCGGCCTCTGGTTGGGGCGAGCAGTACTTC.

The V and J genes are TRBV6-1 and TRBJ2-7, with a possible D match to TRBD1 (5 bases). The V gene's germline CDR1 is MNHNS and CDR2 SASEGT. V gave up 10 bases and J gave up 3 bases, with 16 bases separating them. CDR3 length equals 13 residues. The CDR3 spells CAIFISQGYEQYF. The CDR3 DNA reads as TGTGCCATCTTCATTTCCCAGGGCTACGAGCAGTACTTC.

This clone was counted ten times or more. CDR3 coding DNA: TGTGCCAGCTCACCAGTTCAAGAGACCCAGTACTTC. It is translated as CASSPVQETQYF. The rearrangement joins TRBV18 to TRBJ2-5; D not resolved. Germline lookup yields CDR1 KGHSH and CDR2 LQKENI. The CDR3 extends over 12 amino acids. V lost 2 bases and J 2 bases, leaving 3 bases between the germline ends.

In its sample, this clone was seen many times. The chain carries TRBV30 and TRBJ1-1, with no clear D. V was shortened by 2 bases and J by 0 bases, with 13 bases between the two germline ends. From germline, CDR1 is GTSNPN and CDR2 SVGIG (reference sequence). The CDR3 has 15 residues. This CDR3 reads CAWSPWSRMNTEAFF. In DNA, the CDR3 is TGTGCCTGGAGTCCCTGGAGCAGGATGAACACTGAAGCTTTCTTT.

This clone was counted ten times or more. The gene calls are TRBV6-1 and TRBJ1-1, with D tentatively TRBD1 (5 bases). The V end was cut by 6 bases, the J end by 1 base, with 12 bases between. Germline V CDR1 and CDR2: MNHNS, SASEGT. The CDR3 covers 14 residues. CDR3 amino acids: CASRQQGSNTEAFF. CDR3 DNA sequence: TGTGCCAGCAGGCAGCAGGGTTCGAACACTGAAGCTTTCTTT.

In its sample, this clone was seen many times. J is TRBJ2-3 and V is TRBV11-2; 10 bases map to TRBD2. CDR3 length: 17 residues. Losses at the gene ends were 5 bases for V and 7 bases for J; bases not matched to a gene: 15. The germline V gene encodes CDR1 SGHAT and CDR2 FQNNGV. Here the CDR3 DNA reads TGTGCCAGCAGCCGGGTGGGAGCGGGAGGGCCGTTAAATACGCAGTATTTT. It encodes CASSRVGAGGPLNTQYF.

This clone appeared many times. This chain links TRBV2 with TRBJ1-2; 8 bases agree with TRBD1. Trimming cost V 7 bases and J 7 bases; bases outside gene matches: 8. CDR1 is SNHLY and CDR2 is FYNNEI in the germline V gene. There are 13 residues in the CDR3. Here the CDR3 DNA reads TGTGCCAGCATCACAGGGGGGTCCGCTGGCTACACCTTC. It specifies CASITGGSAGYTF.

The chain couples TRBV20-1 to TRBJ2-7; 8 nucleotides line up with TRBD2. V shed 0 bases, J shed 10 bases, and the junction held 8 bases outside the gene matches. This CDR3 is 13 amino acids long. Per germline, CDR1 DFQATT and CDR2 SNEGSKA (reference sequence). CDR3 region: CSARDFSGTDQYF. The CDR3 bases are TGCAGTGCTAGAGATTTTAGCGGGACCGATCAGTACTTC.

This clone has a count of ten or more. The CDR3 loop is CASRDRGSTEAFF. In DNA, the CDR3 is TGCGCCAGCAGGGACAGGGGGTCCACTGAAGCTTTCTTT. This sequence joins TRBV10-2 and TRBJ1-1, with 10 bases identical to TRBD1. CDR1 and CDR2 from the germline V gene are WSHSY and SAAADI. V lost 6 bases and J lost 4; bases outside the gene matches: 2. The CDR3 totals 13 residues.

This clone has ten or more counts. Other nucleotide sequences in the sample specify the same CDR3. V and J are TRBV7-8 and TRBJ2-7; 13 nucleotides agree with TRBD2. The germline V gene has CDR1 SGHVS and CDR2 FQNEAQ. CDR3 length equals 16 residues. V was clipped by 1 base and J by 7 bases; unmatched bases: 7. CDR3 protein: CASSLVRTSGSWEQYF. The CDR3 DNA is TGTGCCAGCAGCTTAGTCCGGACTAGCGGGAGTTGGGAGCAGTACTTC.

This clone is deemed medium-sized (0.01 to 0.1%). The chain carries TRBV20-1 and TRBJ2-7, with 7 bases matching TRBD2. The germline V gene encodes CDR1 DFQATT and CDR2 SNEGSKA (reference sequence). V shed 4 bases and J 0 bases; nucleotides not matched to a gene: 12. This CDR3 region has 16 residues. The CDR3 loop is CSAIIAGEALSYEQYF. The CDR3 DNA is TGCAGTGCTATCATCGCGGGGGAGGCCCTCTCCTACGAGCAGTACTTC.

There are many counts of this clone. The chain is built from TRBV3-1 and TRBJ2-7; D not resolved. The V gene's germline CDR1 is LGHDT and CDR2 YNNKEL (reference sequence). V lost 0 bases, J lost 2 bases, and 5 bases lay in between. The CDR3 runs 13 residues. CDR3 loop: CASSQDGAYEQYF. The CDR3 DNA reads TGTGCCAGCAGCCAAGATGGGGCCTACGAGCAGTACTTC.